A single sample is the source of the 20 T cell receptor beta chains below, sequenced in a study of blood T cell repertoires in COVID-19. Sequencing used immunoSEQ multiplex PCR; TCRdb keeps in-frame clones, though not all of them. Of some 120,000 clones detected, approximately 83% appear once; the ten largest clones hold approximately 6.6%. The sequenced material came from peripheral blood. All receptors come from a man older than 75 with active or convalescent COVID-19.

V is TRBV7-2 and J is TRBJ2-1; 11 bases line up with TRBD1. J gave up 5 bases and V 5 bases, and 8 bases lay outside the gene matches. Germline CDR1 is SGHTA and CDR2 is FQGNSA. CDR3 size: 16 residues. The chain's CDR3 is CASSDRDRGFNNEQFF. The CDR3 coding sequence is TGTGCCAGCAGCGACCGGGACAGGGGGTTCAACAATGAGCAGTTCTTC.

This CDR3 is CASSLVAGGSTGELFF. As DNA, the CDR3 is TGTGCCAGCAGCTTAGTGGCAGGGGGTAGCACCGGGGAGCTGTTTTTT. The gene calls are TRBV7-7 and TRBJ2-2; TRBD1 aligns across 7 bases. CDR1 SSHAT and CDR2 FNYEAQ come from the germline V gene (reference sequence). V shed 1 base, J shed 4 bases, and the junction held 6 bases outside the gene matches. This CDR3 comprises 16 residues.

The chain employs TRBV24-1 and TRBJ2-1; TRBD2 matches 8 bases. V lost 3 bases and J lost 6; bases outside the gene matches: 9. This CDR3 has 16 amino acids. CDR1 is KGHDR and CDR2 is SFDVKD in the germline V gene. The CDR3, as DNA: TGTGCCACCAGTGATCCTGGAGTAGCGGGGACCAATGAGCAGTTCTTC. It specifies CATSDPGVAGTNEQFF.

The genes are TRBV6-4 and TRBJ2-2; 9 nucleotides line up with TRBD1. The germline V gene has CDR1 MRHNA and CDR2 SNTAGT. V trimming: 2 bases; J trimming: 2 bases; junction bases outside the gene matches: 3. The CDR3 length is 16 residues. The CDR3 DNA is TGTGCCAGCAGTGACCCGGGACAGGGTAACACCGGGGAGCTGTTTTTT. It yields the protein CASSDPGQGNTGELFF.

The chain joins TRBV27 to TRBJ2-3, with 7 positions matching TRBD2. CDR1 is MNHEY and CDR2 is SMNVEV in the germline V gene (reference sequence). The V segment lost 3 bases and the J segment 0 bases; nucleotides outside the gene matches: 3. The length of the CDR3 is 15 residues. CDR3 protein: CASSFWGGSTDTQYF. The CDR3 nucleotides are TGTGCCAGCAGTTTTTGGGGGGGGAGCACAGATACGCAGTATTTT.

The rearrangement joins TRBV6-1 to TRBJ2-7, with D perhaps matching TRBD1 (6 bases). Trimming removed 1 base at V and 1 base at J, with 8 bases between. The CDR3 length is 14 residues. Per the germline V gene, CDR1 is MNHNS and CDR2 is SASEGT. Written as DNA, the CDR3 is TGTGCCAGCAGTGAAGGGGACACATCCTACGAGCAGTACTTC. Protein product: CASSEGDTSYEQYF.

The genes are TRBV28 and TRBJ1-2, with a possible D match to TRBD1 (5 bases). Germline loops: CDR1 MDHEN, CDR2 SYDVKM. The CDR3 spans 14 residues. V shed 6 bases and J shed 8 bases, with 19 bases lying between them. The CDR3 protein is CASSIGGVGGGYTF. The CDR3 region has the DNA TGTGCCAGCAGCATTGGGGGGGTTGGCGGGGGCTACACCTTC.

This clone was observed a few times. The J gene is TRBJ1-6, the V gene TRBV2; no definite D call. The CDR3 has 13 amino acids. Germline CDR1 is SNHLY and CDR2 is FYNNEI. With 4 bases removed from V and 9 bases from J, the gap between germline ends came to 10 bases. The CDR3 DNA sequence: TGTGCCAGCAGTGTGGCAGTTTCTTCACCCCTCCACTTT. This codes for CASSVAVSSPLHF.

The chain recombines TRBV7-9 with TRBJ2-5; 12 bases are shared with TRBD1. Germline loops: CDR1 SEHNR, CDR2 FQNEAQ (reference sequence). The CDR3 contains 17 residues. V was pared by 4 bases and J by 5 bases, with 11 bases of the junction left unmatched. CDR3 protein: CASSSLRDRGRRETQYF. CDR3 in DNA: TGTGCCAGCAGCTCCCTCCGGGACAGGGGGCGGCGGGAGACCCAGTACTTC.

The rearrangement joins TRBV28 to TRBJ2-7; possibly TRBD1 for D (7 bases). The CDR3 has 12 amino acids. V was clipped by 11 bases and J by 1 base, with 12 bases between them. Germline assignment: CDR1 MDHEN and CDR2 SYDVKM. The CDR3 here is CAGEDRSYEQYF. In nucleotides, the CDR3 is TGTGCCGGGGAGGACAGGTCCTACGAGCAGTACTTC. The entire variable domain, with the rest obtained from reference TRBV28 and TRBJ2-7, is as follows: DVKVTQSSRYLVKRTGEKVFLECVQDMDHENMFWYRQDPGLGLRLIYFSYDVKMKEKGDIPEGYSVSREKKERFSLILESASTNQTSMYLCAGEDRSYEQYFGPGTRLTVT.

This sequence joins TRBV3-1 (or the pseudogene TRBV3-2) and TRBJ2-1; possibly TRBD2 for D (5 bases). The CDR3 spans 13 residues. Germline values: CDR1 LGHDT, CDR2 YNNKEL (reference sequence). The V end lost 1 base, the J end lost 8 bases, and 9 bases lay between the germline ends. CDR3 in amino acids: CASSQVTGDEQFF. CDR3 DNA sequence: TGTGCCAGCAGCCAAGTTACCGGGGATGAGCAGTTCTTC.

The CDR3 DNA follows: TGTGCCAGTAGTACGGTACTATACGAGCAGTACTTC. Translation: CASSTVLYEQYF. The V call is TRBV6-6, the J call TRBJ2-7, with no clear D. The V gene's germline CDR1 is MNHNY and CDR2 SVGAGI (reference sequence). Trimming removed 9 bases from V and 4 bases from J, with 13 bases in between. CDR3 size: 12 residues.

The chain links TRBV7-9 to TRBJ1-2; tentative D call: TRBD1 (5 bases). V was shortened by 1 base and J by 3 bases, with 6 bases between the two germline ends. The germline V gene has CDR1 SEHNR and CDR2 FQNEAQ (reference sequence). This CDR3 is built from 13 residues. CDR3 nucleotides: TGTGCCAGCAGCTTAGGGGGGGACTATGGCTACACCTTC. Translation: CASSLGGDYGYTF.

The genes are TRBV5-1 and TRBJ1-1; D gene unclear. Between the trimmed V and J ends, which lost 0 bases and 3 bases, there was a span of 9 bases. This CDR3 region has 14 residues. CDR1 and CDR2 from the germline V gene are SGHRS and YFSETQ. CDR3 nucleotide sequence: TGCGCCAGCAGCTTGGGCGGGGTCGACACTGAAGCTTTCTTT. Translation gives CASSLGGVDTEAFF.

This clone was seen just once. The chain employs TRBV7-9 and TRBJ1-6; TRBD1 matches 7 bases. Germline lookup yields CDR1 SEHNR and CDR2 FQNEAQ (reference sequence). J gave up 4 bases and V 3 bases, and 3 bases lay outside the gene matches. The CDR3 loop spans 15 amino acids. CDR3 in DNA: TGTGCCAGCAGCTTCGGGGACAGATATAATTCACCCCTCCACTTT. Encoded protein: CASSFGDRYNSPLHF.

The CDR3 DNA sequence: TGCGCCAGCAGCTTGATGTTGGGGCGACAGGGGGGACATTCACCCCTCCACTTT. Translating gives CASSLMLGRQGGHSPLHF. The chain is built from TRBV5-1 and TRBJ1-6, with TRBD1 matching over 9 bases. J lost 8 bases, V lost 1 base, and 13 bases had no gene match. The CDR3 is 18 amino acids. CDR1 and CDR2 from the germline V gene are SGHRS and YFSETQ.

V gene TRBV7-8 combines with J gene TRBJ2-5, with 10 nucleotides matching TRBD2. The CDR3 runs to 16 residues. Germline loops: CDR1 SGHVS, CDR2 FQNEAQ. V shed 4 bases and J 5 bases; nucleotides not matched to a gene: 10. CDR3 in amino acids: CASSSRGLARRETQYF. The CDR3 nucleotides read TGTGCCAGCAGCTCCCGGGGACTAGCGCGGCGGGAGACCCAGTACTTC.

The chain is built from TRBV29-1 and TRBJ1-1, with 7 positions matching TRBD1. CDR3 length equals 12 residues. V lost 6 bases, J lost 8 bases, and 9 bases stayed unmatched. From germline, CDR1 is SQVTM and CDR2 ANQGSEA. CDR3 amino acids: CSVAPGQSEAFF. The CDR3 DNA reads TGCAGCGTCGCTCCGGGACAGTCAGAAGCTTTCTTT.

This chain connects TRBV14 to TRBJ2-3; maybe TRBD2 (6 bases). The CDR3 has 13 amino acids. V lost 6 bases, J lost 7 bases, and 14 bases lay in between. The germline CDR1 and CDR2 sequences are SGHDN and FVKESK. CDR3 coding DNA: TGTGCCAGCAGTCTAGCGAGGTTCTATACGCAGTATTTT. This encodes CASSLARFYTQYF. The whole variable domain, filled in from reference TRBV14 and TRBJ2-3, reads EAGVTQFPSHSVIEKGQTVTLRCDPISGHDNLYWYRRVMGKEIKFLLHFVKESKQDESGMPNNRFLAERTGGTYSTLKVQPAELEDSGVYFCASSLARFYTQYFGPGTRLTVL.

This rearrangement joins TRBV12-3 or TRBV12-4 to TRBJ2-7; D gene ambiguous. V shed 6 bases and J shed 0 bases, with 9 bases lying between them. The CDR3 spans 13 residues. This CDR3 is CASSLANSYEQYF. For the CDR3, the DNA is TGTGCCAGCAGCCTGGCCAACTCCTACGAGCAGTACTTC.